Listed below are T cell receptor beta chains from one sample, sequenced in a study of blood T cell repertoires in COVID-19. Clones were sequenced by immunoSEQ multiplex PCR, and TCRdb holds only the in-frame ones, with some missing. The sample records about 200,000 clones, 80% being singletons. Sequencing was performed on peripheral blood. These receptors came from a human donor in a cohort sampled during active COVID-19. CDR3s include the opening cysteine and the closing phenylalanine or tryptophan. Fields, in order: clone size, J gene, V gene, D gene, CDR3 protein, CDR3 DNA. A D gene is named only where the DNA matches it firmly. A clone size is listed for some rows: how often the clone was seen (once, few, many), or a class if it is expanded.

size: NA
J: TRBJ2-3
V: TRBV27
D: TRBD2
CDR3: CASSYSGGAWGAQYF
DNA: TGTGCCAGCAGTTATAGCGGGGGAGCCTGGGGGGCGCAGTATTTT

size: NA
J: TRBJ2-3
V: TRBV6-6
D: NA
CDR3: CASSGGSADTQYF
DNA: TGTGCCAGCAGTGGAGGTTCCGCAGATACGCAGTATTTT

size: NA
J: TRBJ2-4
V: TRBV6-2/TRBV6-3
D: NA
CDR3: CASSRGGQENIQYF
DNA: TGTGCCAGCAGTAGGGGTGGGCAGGAAAACATTCAGTACTTC

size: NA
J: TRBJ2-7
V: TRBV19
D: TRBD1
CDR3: CATKDRVYEQYF
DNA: TGTGCCACCAAGGACAGGGTCTACGAGCAGTACTTC

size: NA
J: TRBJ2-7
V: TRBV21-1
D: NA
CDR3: CASSTGKREQYF
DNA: TGTGCCAGCAGTACAGGGAAGCGGGAGCAGTACTTC

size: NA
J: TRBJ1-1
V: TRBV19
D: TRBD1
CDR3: CASSLQGAARVNTEAFF
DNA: TGTGCCAGTAGTTTACAGGGGGCGGCCCGGGTGAACACTGAAGCTTTCTTT

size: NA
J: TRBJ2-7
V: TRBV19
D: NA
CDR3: CASSIQDSTYEQYF
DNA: TGTGCCAGTAGTATACAGGACAGCACCTACGAGCAGTACTTC

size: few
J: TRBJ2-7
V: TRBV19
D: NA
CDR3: CASSINADYEQYF
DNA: TGTGCCAGTAGTATTAATGCAGACTACGAGCAGTACTTC

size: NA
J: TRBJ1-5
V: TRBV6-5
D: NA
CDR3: CAIKKELLGPQHF
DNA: TGTGCCATCAAGAAGGAGCTCCTGGGGCCCCAGCATTTT

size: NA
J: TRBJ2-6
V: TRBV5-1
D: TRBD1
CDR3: CASGQGVTGANVLTF
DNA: TGCGCCAGCGGACAGGGGGTCACAGGGGCCAACGTCCTGACTTTC

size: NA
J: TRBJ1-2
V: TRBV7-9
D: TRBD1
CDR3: CASSFGELGGDFYGYTF
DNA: TGTGCCAGCAGCTTCGGGGAGTTAGGGGGCGATTTTTATGGCTACACCTTC

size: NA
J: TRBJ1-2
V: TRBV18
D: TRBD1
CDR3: CASSPRQGSNYGYTF
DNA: TGTGCCAGCTCACCCCGACAGGGATCTAACTATGGCTACACCTTC

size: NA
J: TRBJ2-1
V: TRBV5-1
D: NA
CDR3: CASSSPEGEQFF
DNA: TGCGCCAGCAGCTCGCCCGAGGGTGAGCAGTTCTTC

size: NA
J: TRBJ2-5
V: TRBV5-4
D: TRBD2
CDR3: CASRPRRSGGPWETQYF
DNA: TGTGCCAGCAGACCCCGGAGGAGCGGGGGGCCTTGGGAGACCCAGTACTTC

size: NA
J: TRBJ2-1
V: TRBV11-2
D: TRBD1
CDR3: CASSSRGQWENNEQFF
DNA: TGTGCCAGCAGCTCCAGGGGACAGTGGGAAAACAATGAGCAGTTCTTC

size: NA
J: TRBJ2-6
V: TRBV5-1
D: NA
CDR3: CASSLTSSGANVLTF
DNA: TGCGCCAGCAGCTTGACCAGTTCTGGGGCCAACGTCCTGACTTTC